This T cell receptor beta chain originates from a study of T cell responses to AZD1222 COVID-19 vaccine. TCRdb's copy holds only in-frame clones and misses some; the assay was immunoSEQ multiplex PCR. The data contain 99,000 or so clones, 93% of them singletons. The CDR3 sequence is 14 residues long. CDR1 is SGHKS, CDR2 YYEKEE, per germline (reference sequence). V was trimmed by 4 bases and J by 0 bases, leaving 9 bases between them. Here the sequenced sample was peripheral blood, taken on day 0 of AZD1222 vaccination. The gene calls are TRBV5-5 and TRBJ2-3; either TRBD1 or TRBD2 may supply D (5 bases each). The clonotype was recovered from an adult in good health. The CDR3 is CASSGTVSTDTQYF. The CDR3, as DNA: TGTGCCAGCAGCGGGACCGTTAGCACAGATACGCAGTATTTT.